Listed below are T cell receptor beta chains from one sample, sequenced in a study of blood T cell repertoires in COVID-19. Libraries were prepared by immunoSEQ multiplex PCR; TCRdb keeps only in-frame clonotypes and omits some of them. This sample has around 170,000 clones; around 74% occur once, and the top ten carry 2.5% to 3.5%. The sequencing sample was made of peripheral blood. These receptors were taken from a woman over 75 with acute or convalescent COVID-19. Both conserved end residues are part of each CDR3. A D gene is named only where the DNA matches it firmly. Clone size is not always given. Where it is, it says once, few, many or a class for expanded clones.

v_gene	d_gene	abundance	j_gene	CDR3aa	CDR3nt
TRBV6-5	-	-	TRBJ1-5	CASSYERGNQPQHF	TGTGCCAGCAGCTACGAAAGGGGGAATCAGCCCCAGCATTTT
TRBV6-5	-	-	TRBJ1-2	CASSYSQADYGYTF	TGTGCCAGCAGTTACAGTCAGGCTGACTATGGCTACACCTTC
TRBV2	-	-	TRBJ2-1	CASSVNRDWPFF	TGTGCCAGCAGTGTGAACCGGGACTGGCCTTTCTTC
TRBV5-1	TRBD2	-	TRBJ2-1	CASSGGTSGRAVDEQFF	TGCGCCAGCAGCGGAGGGACTAGCGGGAGGGCCGTGGATGAGCAGTTCTTC
TRBV27	-	once	TRBJ2-3	CASMSDSVTDTQYF	TGTGCCAGCATGTCGGACAGCGTCACAGATACGCAGTATTTT
TRBV3-1/TRBV3-2	TRBD2	few	TRBJ2-5	CASSPAGLAGGETQYF	TGTGCCAGCAGCCCCGCTGGACTAGCGGGAGGCGAGACCCAGTACTTC
TRBV5-6	-	-	TRBJ1-2	CASIQSRALGYTF	TGTGCCAGCATCCAATCCAGGGCGCTTGGCTACACCTTC
TRBV12-3/TRBV12-4	-	many	TRBJ1-2	CASSFLGYTF	TGTGCCAGCAGTTTCTTGGGCTACACCTTC
TRBV11-3	-	-	TRBJ1-1	CASSLVRDTEAFF	TGTGCCAGCAGCTTAGTCAGGGATACTGAAGCTTTCTTT
TRBV3-1/TRBV3-2	TRBD2	once	TRBJ2-1	CASSQLSGRSYNEQFF	TGTGCCAGCAGCCAACTTAGCGGGCGCTCCTACAATGAGCAGTTCTTC
TRBV7-9	-	-	TRBJ1-1	CASSLQSPGDTEAFF	TGTGCCAGCAGCCTCCAATCCCCAGGGGACACTGAAGCTTTCTTT
TRBV3-1/TRBV3-2	-	-	TRBJ2-5	CASSHFSGEETQYF	TGTGCCAGCAGCCACTTTAGCGGAGAAGAGACCCAGTACTTC
TRBV6-1	-	-	TRBJ2-7	CASSLITGRAEQYF	TGTGCCAGCAGTTTGATAACTGGGCGGGCCGAGCAGTACTTC
TRBV27	TRBD1	-	TRBJ2-3	CASSLRGPSTDTQYF	TGTGCCAGCAGTTTAAGGGGGCCCAGCACAGATACGCAGTATTTT
TRBV28	TRBD1	-	TRBJ2-1	CASTPPGQAKNEQFF	TGTGCCAGCACACCGCCGGGACAGGCAAAAAATGAGCAGTTCTTC
TRBV3-1/TRBV3-2	TRBD1	-	TRBJ2-3	CASSHRGQGVTDTQYF	TGTGCCAGCAGCCACCGGGGTCAGGGGGTAACAGATACGCAGTATTTT
TRBV3-1/TRBV3-2	TRBD1	-	TRBJ2-7	CASSRGTGAYEQYF	TGTGCCAGCAGCCGAGGGACAGGGGCCTACGAGCAGTACTTC
TRBV27	-	many	TRBJ1-2	CASSPRGANYGYTF	TGTGCCAGCAGCCCTCGGGGGGCTAACTATGGCTACACCTTC
TRBV6-5	-	-	TRBJ1-1	CASSSLSDTEAFF	TGTGCCAGCAGCTCTCTTAGTGACACTGAAGCTTTCTTT
TRBV6-2/TRBV6-3	-	-	TRBJ1-5	CASSFTTYSNQPQHF	TGTGCCAGCAGTTTCACGACATATAGCAATCAGCCCCAGCATTTT
TRBV7-8	-	-	TRBJ2-3	CASSLARAPSDTQYF	TGTGCCAGCAGCTTAGCCCGCGCCCCCTCCGATACGCAGTATTTT
TRBV6-1	-	-	TRBJ1-5	CASSEQQGNQPQHF	TGTGCCAGCAGTGAACAACAGGGAAATCAGCCCCAGCATTTT
TRBV5-1	TRBD2	-	TRBJ2-5	CASRSGRARETQYF	TGCGCCAGCAGAAGCGGGAGGGCCCGGGAGACCCAGTACTTC
TRBV6-5	-	-	TRBJ2-2	CASTYGSPNTGELFF	TGTGCCAGCACCTACGGGAGCCCGAACACCGGGGAGCTGTTTTTT
TRBV6-5	-	many	TRBJ2-3	CASSPGTLTTDTQYF	TGTGCCAGCAGTCCCGGGACTCTAACCACAGATACGCAGTATTTT
TRBV28	TRBD1	few	TRBJ1-3	CASRTGWGRGAGNTIYF	TGTGCCAGTAGGACAGGGTGGGGACGGGGAGCTGGAAACACCATATATTTT
TRBV18	TRBD1	-	TRBJ1-3	CASSPGTGTSSGNTIYF	TGTGCCAGCTCGCCCGGGACAGGGACCTCCTCTGGAAACACCATATATTTT
TRBV6-5	-	-	TRBJ2-7	CASSYGHHSYEQYF	TGTGCCAGCAGTTACGGGCACCACTCCTACGAGCAGTACTTC
TRBV19	TRBD2	-	TRBJ2-1	CASSTLAGGNEQFF	TGTGCCAGTAGTACCCTAGCGGGCGGGAATGAGCAGTTCTTC
TRBV24-1	-	-	TRBJ2-5	CATSDFLQETQYF	TGTGCCACCAGTGATTTTCTCCAAGAGACCCAGTACTTC
TRBV5-4	-	once	TRBJ2-5	CASSPSEGLTLQETQYF	TGTGCCAGCAGCCCGTCAGAGGGACTGACTCTCCAAGAGACCCAGTACTTC
TRBV3-1/TRBV3-2	TRBD2	-	TRBJ2-1	CASSIGTSGRGDEQFF	TGTGCCAGCAGCATCGGGACTAGCGGGAGGGGCGATGAGCAGTTCTTC